The 23 T cell receptor beta chains listed next were all sequenced from one sample in a study of blood T cells in healthy people across ages. Then a second PCR, running roughly 7 to 11 cycles, was carried out with a sample-barcoded 5' primer and a J-beta primer mix. TCRdb re-called the 5' RACE reads through MiXCR, storing one row per CDR3 protein. Found here are some 290,000 distinct CDR3 sequences, 25% to 30% of them singletons; the top ten hold 25% to 35%. The source material was blood. Source of these receptors: a woman aged 70-85 years in good health.

This clonotype has more than one count but fewer than ten. This chain joins TRBV5-1 and TRBJ1-3; D gene unclear. Trimming shortened V by 1 base and J by 4 bases, and 9 bases separated the two germline ends. The CDR3 is 14 residues long. Germline V gives CDR1 SGHRS, CDR2 YFSETQ. The CDR3 sequence is CASSLTQRGNTIYF. CDR3 nucleotide sequence: TGCGCCAGCAGCTTGACTCAAAGAGGAAACACCATATATTTT.

The chain uses TRBV20-1 and TRBJ1-1; unclear D gene. CDR1 DFQATT and CDR2 SNEGSKA come from the germline V gene (reference sequence). The V and J ends lost 3 bases and 7 bases respectively, with 9 bases between them. The CDR3 consists of 11 residues. CDR3: CSASTEREAFF. The CDR3 nucleotides read TGCAGTGCTAGCACAGAGCGTGAAGCTTTCTTT.

This clonotype was seen a handful of times. This chain uses TRBV10-3 with TRBJ2-1; 9 bases match TRBD2. The CDR3 length is 14 residues. With V trimmed by 7 bases and J by 5 bases, 6 bases remained unmatched. Per germline, CDR1 ENHRY and CDR2 SYGVKD. The CDR3 reads CAIMAGGKDNEQFF. The CDR3 bases are TGTGCCATCATGGCGGGAGGGAAGGACAATGAGCAGTTCTTC.

This clonotype was seen a handful of times. V and J are TRBV29-1 and TRBJ1-2; D perhaps matches TRBD1 (5 bases). Germline lookup yields CDR1 SQVTM and CDR2 ANQGSEA. The CDR3 consists of 14 residues. V was cut by 6 bases and J by 5 bases, with 19 bases left in between. The CDR3 region has the DNA TGCAGCGTCTATTCGGAGGTTAGGGGATATGGCTACACCTTC. Translation gives CSVYSEVRGYGYTF.

The chain links TRBV7-2 to TRBJ1-1; D ambiguous. This CDR3 has 12 amino acids. Deletions cut 4 bases from V and 7 bases from J, with 10 bases between. CDR1 SGHTA and CDR2 FQGNSA come from the germline V gene. This CDR3 is CASSYLGLEAFF. DNA for the CDR3: TGTGCCAGCAGCTATTTAGGCCTTGAAGCTTTCTTT.

The genes are TRBV28 and TRBJ1-5; D perhaps matches TRBD1 (5 bases). CDR1 is MDHEN and CDR2 is SYDVKM in the germline V gene. This CDR3 contains 15 residues. Deletions cut 3 bases from V and 3 bases from J, with 12 bases between. CDR3 bases: TGTGCCAGCAGTTTGGGTCAGGGAAACAATCAGCCCCAGCATTTT. Protein product: CASSLGQGNNQPQHF.

This clonotype has ten or more counts. The rearrangement links TRBV29-1 to TRBJ2-1, with D hard to call. Germline V gene sequence: CDR1 SQVTM, CDR2 ANQGSEA. V lost 6 bases, J lost 8 bases, and 17 bases lay in between. This CDR3 is built from 13 residues. CDR3 bases: TGCAGCGTGCAGGACGCCTTCTGGGATGAGCAGTTCTTC. Residues: CSVQDAFWDEQFF.

This clonotype was recorded at least ten times. The chain couples TRBV28 to TRBJ1-1, with TRBD1 as a possible D gene (6 bases). Trimming left V 2 bases short and J 9 bases short, with 16 bases between. This CDR3 is 14 amino acids long. Germline V gene data show CDR1 as MDHEN and CDR2 as SYDVKM. The CDR3 DNA reads as TGTGCCAGCAGTTTAACCGGAGACAGGCGACAAGCTTTCTTT. It translates to CASSLTGDRRQAFF.

This clonotype was seen only a few times. The chain couples TRBV6-5 to TRBJ1-5, with D maybe TRBD1 (6 bases). This CDR3 spans 16 amino acids. With 5 bases removed from V and 0 bases from J, the gap between germline ends came to 14 bases. Germline CDR1 MNHEY, CDR2 SVGAGI. The CDR3 here is CASSLQGPYSNQPQHF. The CDR3 region has the DNA TGTGCCAGCAGTCTACAGGGACCTTATAGCAATCAGCCCCAGCATTTT.

This chain connects TRBV7-2 to TRBJ2-5, with TRBD2 identical over 8 bases. This CDR3 is 13 amino acids long. The germline V gene has CDR1 SGHTA and CDR2 FQGNSA. With 10 bases clipped from V and 5 bases from J, the junction kept 9 bases outside the gene matches. The CDR3 DNA is TGTGCCATCCGGGGGGGGTACGACGAGACCCAGTACTTC. It yields the protein CAIRGGYDETQYF. Full variable domain (missing parts from reference TRBV7-2 and TRBJ2-5): GAGVSQSPSNKVTEKGKDVELRCDPISGHTALYWYRQSLGQGLEFLIYFQGNSAPDKSGLPSDRFSAERTGGSVSTLTIQRTQQEDSAVYLCAIRGGYDETQYFGPGTRLLVL.

The rearrangement uses TRBV20-1 and TRBJ2-1; D perhaps matches TRBD1 (6 bases). Looked up from germline, CDR1 is DFQATT and CDR2 is SNEGSKA (reference sequence). This CDR3 region has 13 residues. The V end lost 1 base, the J end lost 6 bases, and 10 bases lay between the germline ends. The CDR3 loop reads CSARGGLFNEQFF. In DNA, the CDR3 is TGCAGTGCTAGAGGGGGGCTCTTCAATGAGCAGTTCTTC.

V gene TRBV12-3 or TRBV12-4 combines with J gene TRBJ2-5; D perhaps matches TRBD1 (5 bases). This CDR3 has 15 residues. The V gene lost 6 bases and the J gene lost 3 bases, with 17 bases spanning the gap. CDR3 in DNA: TGTGCCAGCAGGAGGAAGGGGTCCATAAAAGAGACCCAGTACTTC. This gives the protein CASRRKGSIKETQYF.

This clonotype appeared many times. This chain joins TRBV28 and TRBJ2-5; 9 bases are a match to TRBD2. The germline V gene encodes CDR1 MDHEN and CDR2 SYDVKM. Trimming removed 2 bases from V and 5 bases from J; junction bases left unmatched: 6. The CDR3 sequence is 15 residues long. CDR3 residues: CASSLAGGTTETQYF. Written as DNA, the CDR3 is TGTGCCAGCAGTTTAGCGGGAGGGACGACGGAGACCCAGTACTTC.

The chain links TRBV7-2 to TRBJ1-1; 9 bases are a match to TRBD1. V dropped 2 bases and J dropped 5; count of bases not matched to a gene: 12. CDR3 length equals 17 residues. Per the germline V gene, CDR1 is SGHTA and CDR2 is FQGNSA. CDR3 sequence: CASSLTPGQGGITEAFF. The DNA for the CDR3 is TGTGCCAGCAGCTTAACACCGGGACAGGGAGGGATAACTGAAGCTTTCTTT.

The CDR3 DNA follows: TGCAGTGCTAGAATAAGCAGGGGTGTGAATGGCTACACCTTC. It codes for CSARISRGVNGYTF. J is TRBJ1-2 and V is TRBV20-1; tentative D call: TRBD1 (6 bases). CDR3 length: 14 amino acids. V was shortened by 2 bases and J by 6 bases, with 16 bases between the two germline ends. Germline V gene lookup returns CDR1 DFQATT and CDR2 SNEGSKA (reference sequence).

The chain couples TRBV27 to TRBJ2-1, with 8 bases matching TRBD2. Germline loops: CDR1 MNHEY, CDR2 SMNVEV (reference sequence). This CDR3 has 17 residues. V lost 6 bases, J lost 9 bases, and 19 bases stayed unmatched. CDR3 nucleotides: TGTGCCAGCAGCCCAAGGACGGCAATAGCGGGAATTGTTGAGCAGTTCTTC. Translated, it gives CASSPRTAIAGIVEQFF.

The gene calls are TRBV12-3 or TRBV12-4 and TRBJ2-5; 9 nucleotides line up with TRBD1. V dropped 6 bases and J dropped 5; count of bases not matched to a gene: 7. This CDR3 comprises 14 residues. CDR3 protein: CASRGTGRGETQYF. The CDR3 DNA sequence: TGTGCCAGCAGGGGGACAGGGAGAGGGGAGACCCAGTACTTC.

The V and J genes are TRBV11-2 and TRBJ2-2; 8 positions agree with TRBD1. The CDR3 loop spans 16 amino acids. Trimming at V came to 3 bases and at J to 5 bases, leaving 8 bases not matched to a gene. In germline, CDR1 is SGHAT, CDR2 FQNNGV. This CDR3 is CASSFRTGRTTGELFF. CDR3 DNA sequence: TGTGCCAGCAGCTTCCGGACAGGGAGGACGACCGGGGAGCTGTTTTTT.

The CDR3 reads CASSQEEGKRSATNEKLFF. The CDR3 region has the DNA TGCGCCAGCAGCCAAGAGGAGGGAAAGAGGTCAGCAACTAATGAAAAACTGTTTTTT. The chain couples TRBV4-1 to TRBJ1-4, with D unclear. CDR3 length: 19 amino acids. The germline V gene has CDR1 MGHRA and CDR2 YSYEKL. The ends were cut back, 0 bases at V and 0 bases at J, with 17 bases in the middle.

This chain uses TRBV6-5 with TRBJ2-1; 9 bases agree with TRBD2. The CDR3 extends over 13 amino acids. Germline V lookup: CDR1 MNHEY, CDR2 SVGAGI. After removal of 6 bases from V and 7 bases from J, the junction contained 4 bases not matched to a gene. The CDR3 is CASRTTSGNEQFF. CDR3 nucleotide sequence: TGTGCCAGCAGAACCACTAGCGGGAATGAGCAGTTCTTC.

This clonotype was found once. V is TRBV15 and J is TRBJ1-2; 8 nucleotides match TRBD1. Trimming at V came to 3 bases and at J to 3 bases, leaving 9 bases not matched to a gene. CDR3 size: 16 residues. Looked up from germline, CDR1 is LNHNV and CDR2 is YYDKDF (reference sequence). The CDR3 loop is CATSRRQGYRDYGYTF. DNA of the CDR3: TGTGCCACCAGCAGGCGACAGGGGTACCGTGACTATGGCTACACCTTC.

The chain carries TRBV27 and TRBJ2-1; D is possibly TRBD2 (6 bases). Trimming stripped 2 bases from V and 6 bases from J, with 14 bases between. Germline CDR1 and CDR2: MNHEY and SMNVEV (reference sequence). The CDR3 contains 15 residues. The CDR3 protein is CASSLGSGVPNEQFF. CDR3 coding DNA: TGTGCCAGCAGTTTAGGGTCGGGAGTCCCCAATGAGCAGTTCTTC.

The chain has TRBV24-1 and TRBJ2-5; 7 positions match TRBD2. The DNA end is more similar to TRBJ2-1, so the J call may be wrong. There are 15 residues in the CDR3. Germline V gene data show CDR1 as KGHDR and CDR2 as SFDVKD. The CDR3 loop is CATSKAGVGLNEQFF. CDR3 nucleotide sequence: TGTGCCACCAGTAAGGCGGGAGTGGGTCTCAATGAGCAGTTCTTC.